This record covers a single T cell receptor (beta chain). The data derive from a study of tumor-infiltrating lymphocytes in primary liver carcinoma. CDR3 length: 14 amino acids. V lost 8 bases to trimming and J lost 1 base; unmatched junction nucleotides: 5. Per the germline V gene, CDR1 is SGHNT and CDR2 is YYREEE (reference sequence). Starting material for RNA and DNA co-extraction consisted of roughly 20-34 mg of unsorted bulk tissue. Production of TCR beta cDNA used about 500 ng total RNA together with a constant-region primer. Three-round nested multiplex PCR performed with slightly modified ARM-PCR produced the TCR beta libraries. Each of the first two PCR rounds ran approximately 9 cycles with TRBV1-TRBV30 forward and C-beta reverse primers. TCRdb independently ran MiXCR on the multiplex PCR reads; one entry per CDR3 protein. This sample yields about 99,000 distinct CDR3 sequences, of which around two thirds are seen a single time; more than 8% belongs to the top ten.

Sequencing input: liver tumor tissue from sampling region 5. Subset reported: tumor region T5, tumor centre. This TCR came from a woman aged 60-70 years with primary liver carcinoma and hepatitis B virus infection. The rearrangement links TRBV5-4 to TRBJ2-1, with 8 bases aligning to TRBD2. CDR3 DNA: TGTGCCAGGAGCGGGAGTAGTTCCTACAATGAGCAGTTCTTC. This encodes CARSGSSSYNEQFF.